Sequencing of this TCR beta chain was carried out in a study of PD-1 blockade in classical Hodgkin lymphoma. Sequencing was performed with immunoSEQ multiplex PCR; in TCRdb, only in-frame clones are kept and a portion is missing. The top ten hold over 0.2% of the sample, which has fewer than 40,000 clones, 75% to 90% seen once. The sample's time point: newly diagnosed, previously untreated cHL patient sample. Thawed PBMCs underwent magnetic negative selection to yield purified CD4+ T cells. Peripheral samples used as comparators were newly diagnosed, untreated classical Hodgkin lymphoma PBMCs. The sequenced material came from CD4+ T cells from blood. This TCR was recovered from a human donor with classical Hodgkin lymphoma.

The CDR3 loop is CASSQRGNTGELFF. DNA for the CDR3: TGTGCCAGCAGCCAACGAGGGAACACCGGGGAGCTGTTTTTT. The genes are TRBV14 and TRBJ2-2; D unresolved. Germline CDR1 reads SGHDN; CDR2 reads FVKESK. This CDR3 is built from 14 residues. The V and J ends lost 2 bases and 1 base respectively, with 5 bases between them. Full variable domain (remainder filled in from reference TRBV14 and TRBJ2-2): EAGVTQFPSHSVIEKGQTVTLRCDPISGHDNLYWYRRVMGKEIKFLLHFVKESKQDESGMPNNRFLAERTGGTYSTLKVQPAELEDSGVYFCASSQRGNTGELFFGEGSRLTVL.